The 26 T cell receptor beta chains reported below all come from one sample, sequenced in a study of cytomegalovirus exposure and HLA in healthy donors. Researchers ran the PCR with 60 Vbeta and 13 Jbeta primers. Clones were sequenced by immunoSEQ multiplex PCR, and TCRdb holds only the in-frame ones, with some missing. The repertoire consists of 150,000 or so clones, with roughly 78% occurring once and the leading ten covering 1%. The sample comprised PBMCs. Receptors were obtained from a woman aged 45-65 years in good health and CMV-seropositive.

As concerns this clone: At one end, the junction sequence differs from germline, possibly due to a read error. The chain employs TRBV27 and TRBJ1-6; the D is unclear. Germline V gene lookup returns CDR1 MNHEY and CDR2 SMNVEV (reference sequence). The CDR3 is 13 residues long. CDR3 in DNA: TGTGCCAGCACCGAGAGGGATAACTCACCCCTCCACTTT. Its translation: CASTERDNSPLHF.

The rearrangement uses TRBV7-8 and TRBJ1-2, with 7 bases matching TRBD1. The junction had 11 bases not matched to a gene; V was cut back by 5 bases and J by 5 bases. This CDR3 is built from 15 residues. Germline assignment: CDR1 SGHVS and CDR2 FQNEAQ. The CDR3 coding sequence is TGTGCCAGCAGCCCCTGGGGACAGTCCCTTTATGGCTACACCTTC. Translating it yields CASSPWGQSLYGYTF.

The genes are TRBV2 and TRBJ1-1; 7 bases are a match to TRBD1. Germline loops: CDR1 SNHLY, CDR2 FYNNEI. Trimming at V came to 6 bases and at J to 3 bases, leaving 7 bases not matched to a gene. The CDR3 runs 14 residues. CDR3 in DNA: TGTGCCAGCAGACTTGACAGGGCGGACACTGAAGCTTTCTTT. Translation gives CASRLDRADTEAFF. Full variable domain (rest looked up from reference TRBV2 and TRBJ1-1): EPEVTQTPSHQVTQMGQEVILRCVPISNHLYFYWYRQILGQKVEFLVSFYNNEISEKSEIFDDQFSVERPDGSNFTLKIRSTKLEDSAMYFCASRLDRADTEAFFGQGTRLTVV.

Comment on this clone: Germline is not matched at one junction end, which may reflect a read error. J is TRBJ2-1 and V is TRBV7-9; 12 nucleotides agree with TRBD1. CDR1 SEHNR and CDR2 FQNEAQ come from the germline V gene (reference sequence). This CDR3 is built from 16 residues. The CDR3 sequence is CSSSQKGQGAGNEQFF. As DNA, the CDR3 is TGTTCCAGCAGCCAAAAGGGACAGGGGGCCGGCAATGAGCAGTTCTTC.

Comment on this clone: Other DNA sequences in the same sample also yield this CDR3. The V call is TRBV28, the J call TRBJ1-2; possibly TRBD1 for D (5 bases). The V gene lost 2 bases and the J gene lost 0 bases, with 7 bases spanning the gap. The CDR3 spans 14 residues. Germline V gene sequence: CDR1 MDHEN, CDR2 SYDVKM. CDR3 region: CASSLGGANYGYTF. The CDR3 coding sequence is TGTGCCAGCAGTTTAGGGGGGGCTAACTATGGCTACACCTTC.

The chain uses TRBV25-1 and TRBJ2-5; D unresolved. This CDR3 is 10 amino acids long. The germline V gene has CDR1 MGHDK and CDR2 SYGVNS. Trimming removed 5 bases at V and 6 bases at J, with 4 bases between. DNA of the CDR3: TGTGCCAGCAGTTCCAAGACCCAGTACTTC. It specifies CASSSKTQYF. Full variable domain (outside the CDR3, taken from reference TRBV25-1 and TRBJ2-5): EADIYQTPRYLVIGTGKKITLECSQTMGHDKMYWYQQDPGMELHLIHYSYGVNSTEKGDLSSESTVSRIRTEHFPLTLESARPSHTSQYLCASSSKTQYFGPGTRLLVL.

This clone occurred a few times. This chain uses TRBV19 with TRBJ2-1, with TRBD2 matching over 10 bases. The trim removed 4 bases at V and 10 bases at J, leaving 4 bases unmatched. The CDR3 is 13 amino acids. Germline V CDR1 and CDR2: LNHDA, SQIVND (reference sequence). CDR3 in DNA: TGTGCCAGTAGTACTAGCGGGAGTAGGGAGCAGTTCTTC. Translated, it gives CASSTSGSREQFF.

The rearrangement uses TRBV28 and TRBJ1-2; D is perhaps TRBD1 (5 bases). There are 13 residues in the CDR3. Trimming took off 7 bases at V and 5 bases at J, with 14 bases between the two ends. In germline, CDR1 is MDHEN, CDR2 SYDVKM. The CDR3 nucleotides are TGTGCCAGCACCAAACGGCAGGGTTATGGCTACACCTTC. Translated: CASTKRQGYGYTF.

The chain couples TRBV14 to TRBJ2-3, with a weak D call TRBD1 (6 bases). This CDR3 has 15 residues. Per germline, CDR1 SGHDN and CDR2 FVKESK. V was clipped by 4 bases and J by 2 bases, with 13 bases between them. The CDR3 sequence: CASSPYRDNTDTQYF. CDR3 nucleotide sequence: TGTGCCAGCAGCCCGTATAGGGACAACACAGATACGCAGTATTTT.

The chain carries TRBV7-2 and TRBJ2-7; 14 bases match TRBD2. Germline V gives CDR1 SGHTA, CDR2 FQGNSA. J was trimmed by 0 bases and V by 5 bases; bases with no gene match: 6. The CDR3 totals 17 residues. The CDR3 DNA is TGTGCCAGCAGCCCAGGACTAGCGGGAGGCAGCTCCTACGAGCAGTACTTC. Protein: CASSPGLAGGSSYEQYF.

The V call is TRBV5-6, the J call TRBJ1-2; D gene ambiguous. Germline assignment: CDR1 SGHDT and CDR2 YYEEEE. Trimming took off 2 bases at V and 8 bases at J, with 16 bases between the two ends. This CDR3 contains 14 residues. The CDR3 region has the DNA TGTGCCAGCAGCTTAACCGGGGAAAGAAGGGGCTACACCTTC. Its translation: CASSLTGERRGYTF.

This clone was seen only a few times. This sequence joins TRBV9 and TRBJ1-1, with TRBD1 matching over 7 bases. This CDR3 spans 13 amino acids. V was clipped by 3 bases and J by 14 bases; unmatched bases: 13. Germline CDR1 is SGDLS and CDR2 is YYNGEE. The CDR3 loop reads CASSAGLSEGAFF. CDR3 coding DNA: TGTGCCAGCAGCGCGGGACTCTCGGAGGGGGCGTTCTTT.

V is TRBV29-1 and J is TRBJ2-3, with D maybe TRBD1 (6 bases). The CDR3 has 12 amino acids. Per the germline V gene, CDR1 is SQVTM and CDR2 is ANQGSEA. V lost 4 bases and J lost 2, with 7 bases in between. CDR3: CSVGGLTDTQYF. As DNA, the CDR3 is TGCAGCGTTGGGGGGCTCACAGATACGCAGTATTTT.

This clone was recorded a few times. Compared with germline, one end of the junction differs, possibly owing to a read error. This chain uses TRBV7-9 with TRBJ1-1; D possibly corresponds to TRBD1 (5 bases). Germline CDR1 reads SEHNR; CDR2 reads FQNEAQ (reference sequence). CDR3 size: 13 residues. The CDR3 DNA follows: TGTTCCAGCAGTTTGGACATGAACACTGAAGCTTTCTTT. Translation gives CSSSLDMNTEAFF.

The CDR3 nucleotides are TGTGCCACAGAGCGGGAGTCCCTGTACGAGCAGTACTTC. Translating gives CATERESLYEQYF. The chain recombines TRBV28 with TRBJ2-7, with 8 bases identical to TRBD2. The germline CDR1 and CDR2 sequences are MDHEN and SYDVKM. This CDR3 region has 13 residues. The J segment lost 4 bases and the V segment lost 10 bases, leaving 9 bases of the junction unmatched.

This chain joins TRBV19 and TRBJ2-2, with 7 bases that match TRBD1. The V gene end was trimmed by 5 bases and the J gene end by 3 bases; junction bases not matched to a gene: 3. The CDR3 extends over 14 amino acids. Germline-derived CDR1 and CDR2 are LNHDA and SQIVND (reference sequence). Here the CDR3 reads CASSPGQYTGELFF. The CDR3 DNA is TGTGCCAGTAGTCCGGGACAGTACACCGGGGAGCTGTTTTTT.

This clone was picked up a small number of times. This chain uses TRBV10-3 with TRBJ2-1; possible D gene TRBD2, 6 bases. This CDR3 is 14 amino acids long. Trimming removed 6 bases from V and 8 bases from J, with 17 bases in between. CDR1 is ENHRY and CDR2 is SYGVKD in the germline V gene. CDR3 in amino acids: CAISPGTRSYEQFF. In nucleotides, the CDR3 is TGTGCCATCAGCCCCGGGACTCGGTCCTATGAGCAGTTCTTC.

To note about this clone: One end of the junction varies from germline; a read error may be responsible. CDR3 loop: CSSSSTGNQPQHF. The CDR3 coding sequence is TGTTCCAGCAGCTCCACAGGTAATCAGCCCCAGCATTTT. V gene TRBV7-9 combines with J gene TRBJ1-5; D may be TRBD1 (5 bases). From germline, CDR1 is SEHNR and CDR2 FQNEAQ (reference sequence). The CDR3 loop spans 13 amino acids.

The CDR3 loop is CASSLSSGAQPQHF. The CDR3 nucleotides read TGTGCCAGCAGCTTATCGAGTGGGGCTCAGCCCCAGCATTTT. The J gene is TRBJ1-5, the V gene TRBV11-2; D is perhaps TRBD1 (5 bases). CDR3 length: 14 amino acids. Germline V gives CDR1 SGHAT, CDR2 FQNNGV. V was shortened by 2 bases and J by 6 bases, with 11 bases between the two germline ends.

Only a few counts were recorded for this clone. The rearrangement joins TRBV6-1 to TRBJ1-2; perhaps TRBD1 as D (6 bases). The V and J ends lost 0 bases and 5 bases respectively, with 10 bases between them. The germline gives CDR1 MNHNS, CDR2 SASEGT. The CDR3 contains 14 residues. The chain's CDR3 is CASSEAGGAYGYTF. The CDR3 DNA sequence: TGTGCCAGCAGTGAAGCGGGGGGGGCATATGGCTACACCTTC.

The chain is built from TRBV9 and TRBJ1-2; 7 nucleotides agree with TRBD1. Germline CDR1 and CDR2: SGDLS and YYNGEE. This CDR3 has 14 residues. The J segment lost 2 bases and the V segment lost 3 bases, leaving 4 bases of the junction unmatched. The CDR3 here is CASSDTDRNYGYTF. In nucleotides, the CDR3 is TGTGCCAGCAGCGATACGGACAGGAACTATGGCTACACCTTC.

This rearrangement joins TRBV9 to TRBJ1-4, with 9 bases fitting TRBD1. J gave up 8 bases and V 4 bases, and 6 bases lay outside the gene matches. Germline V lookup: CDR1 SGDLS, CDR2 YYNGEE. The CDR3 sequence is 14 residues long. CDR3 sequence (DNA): TGTGCCAGCAGCCCCGGGACAGGGAGGGAAAAACTGTTTTTT. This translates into CASSPGTGREKLFF.

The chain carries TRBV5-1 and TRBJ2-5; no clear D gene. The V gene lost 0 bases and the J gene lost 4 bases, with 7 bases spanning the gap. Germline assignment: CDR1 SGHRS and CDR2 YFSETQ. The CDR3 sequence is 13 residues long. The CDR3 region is CASSLALRETQYF. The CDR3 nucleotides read TGCGCCAGCAGCTTGGCCTTGCGAGAGACCCAGTACTTC.

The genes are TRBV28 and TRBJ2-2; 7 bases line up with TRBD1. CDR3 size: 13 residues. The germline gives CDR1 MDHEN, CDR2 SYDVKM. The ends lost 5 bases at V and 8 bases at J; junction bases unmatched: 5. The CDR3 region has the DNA TGTGCCAGCAGTCGAACAGGGGAGGGGGAGCTGTTTTTT. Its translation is CASSRTGEGELFF.

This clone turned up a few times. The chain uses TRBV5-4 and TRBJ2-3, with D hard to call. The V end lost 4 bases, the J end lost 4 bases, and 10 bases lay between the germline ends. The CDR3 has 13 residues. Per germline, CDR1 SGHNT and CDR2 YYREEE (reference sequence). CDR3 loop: CASSPEVADTQYF. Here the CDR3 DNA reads TGTGCCAGCAGCCCAGAGGTTGCAGATACGCAGTATTTT.

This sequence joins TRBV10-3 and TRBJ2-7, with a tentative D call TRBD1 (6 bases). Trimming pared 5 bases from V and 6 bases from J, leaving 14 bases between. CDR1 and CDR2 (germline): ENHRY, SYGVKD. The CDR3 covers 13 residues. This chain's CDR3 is CAISKDSPLEQYF. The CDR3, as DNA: TGTGCCATCAGTAAGGACAGCCCTCTCGAGCAGTACTTC.